This T cell receptor (beta chain) was recorded in a study of PD-1 blockade in classical Hodgkin lymphoma. The V gene's germline CDR1 is LGHNT and CDR2 FRNRAP. The CDR3 consists of 15 residues. V was trimmed by 5 bases and J by 4 bases, leaving 17 bases between them. As for this clone: Antigen unknown.

Measured with immunoSEQ multiplex PCR; TCRdb has only the in-frame clones, and not every one. The table includes about 92,000 clones, 65% to 85% detected once. Documented time point: cycle 4 day 1 (C4D1), after five to seven weeks of nivolumab. Every one of the patients relapsed after autologous stem cell transplantation (brentuximab vedotin exposure was variable). The study recorded best responses of complete response, partial response or progressive disease. Whole-study results and caveats: Repertoire difference causes, possibly disease activity or prior therapy, remain undefined. Patients who responded completely had about the same baseline diversity as newly diagnosed patients. Significantly greater TCR diversity emerged by C4D1 in CD4+ cells but not CD8+ cells.

The sample was peripheral blood mononuclear cells (PBMCs), taken before the fourth cycle of nivolumab. The TCR sequence derives from a human donor with classical Hodgkin lymphoma. This rearrangement joins TRBV12-5 to TRBJ1-1; D possibly corresponds to TRBD1 (6 bases). CDR3 nucleotide sequence: TGTGCTAGTGGTATCAACCGGGGGGCGGTCACTGAAGCTTTCTTT. Its translation: CASGINRGAVTEAFF.